What follows is one T cell receptor (beta chain) and its context. V was clipped by 5 bases and J by 5 bases; unmatched bases: 5. Germline V gives CDR1 LGHDT, CDR2 YNNKEL (reference sequence). The CDR3 consists of 16 residues. Living in roughly 23 US areas, the participants were between about 18 and 100 years of age. The source of the sample is a study of blood T cell repertoires in COVID-19. Clones were read by immunoSEQ multiplex PCR, and TCRdb kept only the in-frame ones, dropping some. The data hold some 170,000 clones, with 75% to 85% observed a single time. This chain uses TRBV3-1 (or the pseudogene TRBV3-2) with TRBJ2-2; 13 positions agree with TRBD2. The sample consisted of PBMCs or T cells enriched from blood (not recorded which). This clonotype originated in a man between 35 and 55 years old who had recovered from COVID-19. The CDR3 DNA is TGTGCCAGCAGCACCTGGACTAGCGGGAGAACCGGGGAGCTGTTTTTT. As protein: CASSTWTSGRTGELFF.